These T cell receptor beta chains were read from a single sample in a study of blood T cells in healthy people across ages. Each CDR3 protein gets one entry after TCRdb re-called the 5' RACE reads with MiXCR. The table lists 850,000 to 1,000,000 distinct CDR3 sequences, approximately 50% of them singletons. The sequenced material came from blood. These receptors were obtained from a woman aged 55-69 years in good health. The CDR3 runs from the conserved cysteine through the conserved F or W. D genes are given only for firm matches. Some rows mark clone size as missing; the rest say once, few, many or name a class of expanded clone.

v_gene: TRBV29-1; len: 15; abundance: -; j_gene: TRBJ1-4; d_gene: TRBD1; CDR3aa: CSVAKPGQGDEKLFF; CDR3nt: TGCAGCGTCGCCAAGCCGGGACAGGGTGATGAAAAACTGTTTTTT
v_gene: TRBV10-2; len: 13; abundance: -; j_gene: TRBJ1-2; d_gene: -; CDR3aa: CASSDYDRYGYTF; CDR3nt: TGCGCCAGCAGTGATTATGACCGCTATGGCTACACCTTC
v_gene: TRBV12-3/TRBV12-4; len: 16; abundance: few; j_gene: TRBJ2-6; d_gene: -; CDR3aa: CASSWYLSSGANVLTF; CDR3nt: TGTGCCAGCAGTTGGTACTTATCTTCTGGGGCCAACGTCCTGACTTTC
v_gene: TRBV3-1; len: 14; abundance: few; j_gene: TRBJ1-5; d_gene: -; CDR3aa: CASRRTDSVGPQHF; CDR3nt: TGTGCCAGCAGGCGCACGGACTCGGTCGGGCCCCAGCATTTT
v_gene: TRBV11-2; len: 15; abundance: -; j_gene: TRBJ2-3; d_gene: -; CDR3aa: CASSLGRDSTDTQYF; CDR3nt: TGTGCCAGCAGCTTAGGAAGAGACTCCACAGATACGCAGTATTTT
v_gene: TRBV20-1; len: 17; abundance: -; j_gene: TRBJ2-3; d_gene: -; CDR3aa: CSARPGRRLLVANTQYF; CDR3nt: TGCAGTGCTAGACCGGGACGAAGGCTTTTAGTAGCCAATACGCAGTATTTT
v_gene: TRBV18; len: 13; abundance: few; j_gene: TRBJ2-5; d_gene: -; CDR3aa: CASSHGQYQTQYF; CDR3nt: TGTGCCAGCTCACATGGACAGTATCAGACCCAGTACTTC
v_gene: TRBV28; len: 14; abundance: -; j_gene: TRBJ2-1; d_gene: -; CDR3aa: CASYPSTNTMVQFF; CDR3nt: TGTGCCAGCTACCCAAGTACGAATACAATGGTACAGTTCTTC
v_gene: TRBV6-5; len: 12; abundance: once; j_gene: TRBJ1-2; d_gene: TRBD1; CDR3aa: CASNRQGEGYTF; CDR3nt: TGTGCCAGCAACCGACAGGGGGAAGGCTACACCTTC
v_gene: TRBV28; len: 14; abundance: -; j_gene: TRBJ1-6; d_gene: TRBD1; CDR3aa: CASSGGQGYSPLHF; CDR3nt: TGTGCCAGCAGTGGGGGACAGGGGTATTCACCCCTCCACTTT
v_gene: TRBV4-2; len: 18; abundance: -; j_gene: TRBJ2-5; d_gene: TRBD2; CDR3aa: CASSQDGTSGYFRETQYF; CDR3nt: TGTGCCAGCAGCCAAGATGGGACTAGCGGTTACTTCAGGGAGACCCAGTACTTC
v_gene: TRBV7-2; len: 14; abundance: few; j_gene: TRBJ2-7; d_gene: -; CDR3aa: CASSMWGNTYEQYF; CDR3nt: TGTGCCAGCAGCATGTGGGGCAACACCTACGAGCAGTACTTC
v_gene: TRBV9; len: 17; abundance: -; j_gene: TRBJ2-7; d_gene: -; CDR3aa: CASSAPHRPLPVYEQYF; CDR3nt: TGTGCCAGCAGCGCACCCCACCGCCCACTACCAGTCTACGAGCAGTACTTC
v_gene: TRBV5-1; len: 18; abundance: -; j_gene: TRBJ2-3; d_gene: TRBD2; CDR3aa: CASSLGLTSGGVADTQYF; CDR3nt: TGCGCCAGCAGCTTGGGGCTGACTAGCGGAGGGGTAGCAGATACGCAGTATTTT